This TCR beta chain was observed in a study of breast tumors, draining lymph nodes, adjacent tissues. Whole-study results and caveats: Luminal-like breast cancer showed significantly greater tumor-nontumor repertoire similarity than basal-like breast cancer did.

Breast cancer patients provided tissue from their axillary draining lymph nodes. TCRdb ran MiXCR on the multiplex PCR reads and lists one entry per CDR3 protein. This sample has about 130,000 distinct CDR3 sequences, with around 20% found just once. In this sample, this clonotype turned up many times. What it binds is not known. Germline values: CDR1 WSHSY, CDR2 SAAADI. The J segment lost 4 bases and the V segment lost 8 bases, leaving 3 bases of the junction unmatched. This CDR3 has 14 residues. This receptor was obtained from a female donor with breast cancer. Some clones in this sample may be carry-over from other donors' samples. Sequencing was done on a sample of axillary lymph node tissue. J is TRBJ2-7 and V is TRBV10-2; 15 positions agree with TRBD2. The CDR3 loop reads CASGLAGGPYEQYF. For the CDR3, the DNA is TGCGCCAGCGGACTAGCGGGAGGGCCATACGAGCAGTACTTC.